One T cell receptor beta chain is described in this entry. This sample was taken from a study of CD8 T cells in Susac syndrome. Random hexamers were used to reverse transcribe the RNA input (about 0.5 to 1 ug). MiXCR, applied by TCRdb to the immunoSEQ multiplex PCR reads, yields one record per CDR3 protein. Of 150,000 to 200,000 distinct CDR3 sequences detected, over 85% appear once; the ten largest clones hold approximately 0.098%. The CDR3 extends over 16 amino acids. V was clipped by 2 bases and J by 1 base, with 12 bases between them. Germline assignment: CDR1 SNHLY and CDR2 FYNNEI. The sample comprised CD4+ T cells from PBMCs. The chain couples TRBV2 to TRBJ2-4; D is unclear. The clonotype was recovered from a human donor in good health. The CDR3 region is CASSELVRRAKNIQYF. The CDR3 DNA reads TGTGCCAGCAGTGAACTAGTCCGAAGGGCCAAAAACATTCAGTACTTC.